The 4 T cell receptor beta chains in this list originate from one sample, sequenced in a study of control samples from healthy donors and cancer patients. Assay: immunoSEQ multiplex PCR; the TCRdb copy retains only in-frame clones and omits some. The sample has about 100,000 clones; around 88% are singletons. Source material: blood. The source of these receptors is a man under 40 in good health.

The gene calls are TRBV27 and TRBJ2-1; D call uncertain. V shed 3 bases and J shed 1 base, with 4 bases lying between them. CDR1 is MNHEY and CDR2 is SMNVEV in the germline V gene (reference sequence). The length of the CDR3 is 13 residues. CDR3: CASSFGSYNEQFF. The CDR3 nucleotides read TGTGCCAGCAGTTTCGGGTCCTACAATGAGCAGTTCTTC.

CDR3 in DNA: TGTGCCAGCAGCCCGTTGGGACAAGCCTACAATGAGCAGTTCTTC. This sequence encodes CASSPLGQAYNEQFF. The chain has TRBV28 and TRBJ2-1; weak D call: TRBD1 (6 bases). Per germline, CDR1 MDHEN and CDR2 SYDVKM. The CDR3 runs to 15 residues. The V gene lost 6 bases and the J gene lost 2 bases, with 14 bases spanning the gap.

The rearrangement links TRBV10-2 to TRBJ2-5; 8 bases are shared with TRBD1. The CDR3 contains 13 residues. Germline V gene data show CDR1 as WSHSY and CDR2 as SAAADI. With 7 bases clipped from V and 5 bases from J, the junction kept 6 bases outside the gene matches. CDR3 protein: CASKTGGEETQYF. The CDR3 coding sequence is TGCGCCAGCAAAACAGGGGGTGAGGAGACCCAGTACTTC.

The CDR3 nucleotides read TGTGCCAGCAGCTTAGAGTCAGGGTACCAAGAGACCCAGTACTTC. It codes for CASSLESGYQETQYF. The chain couples TRBV7-6 to TRBJ2-5; D is perhaps TRBD1 (5 bases). The CDR3 runs 15 residues. Germline V lookup: CDR1 SGHVS, CDR2 FNYEAQ. The ends were cut back, 1 base at V and 0 bases at J, with 9 bases in the middle.